These 6 T cell receptor beta chains came from one sample sequenced in a study of molecular identifiers for immune sequencing clone quantification. From the PCR reads, TCRdb called clonotypes with MiXCR, one entry per CDR3 protein. The sample shows about 330,000 distinct CDR3 sequences, roughly a quarter of them seen only once. The sample comprised naive CD8+ T cells from blood, with Jurkat cell RNA spiked in. The sample's subset: FACS-sorted CD8+CD4-CCR7+CD45RA+ naive T cells. The source is a human donor in good health. Some libraries in this study had Jurkat cell RNA spiked in.

This clonotype has ten or more counts. The J gene is TRBJ2-3, the V gene TRBV7-2; 13 positions agree with TRBD2. The CDR3 is made up of 16 amino acids. In germline, CDR1 is SGHTA, CDR2 FQGNSA. With V trimmed by 5 bases and J by 8 bases, 10 bases remained unmatched. The CDR3 sequence is CASSATSGGALGTQYF. The CDR3, as DNA: TGTGCCAGCAGCGCAACTAGCGGGGGGGCCTTAGGTACGCAGTATTTT. Complete variable domain (other parts from reference TRBV7-2 and TRBJ2-3): GAGVSQSPSNKVTEKGKDVELRCDPISGHTALYWYRQSLGQGLEFLIYFQGNSAPDKSGLPSDRFSAERTGGSVSTLTIQRTQQEDSAVYLCASSATSGGALGTQYFGPGTRLTVL.

The sample holds many counts of this clonotype. V and J are TRBV28 and TRBJ1-1; 7 bases agree with TRBD1. V was clipped by 3 bases and J by 5 bases; unmatched bases: 3. This CDR3 has 13 residues. Germline values: CDR1 MDHEN, CDR2 SYDVKM. The chain's CDR3 is CASSLTGRTEAFF. The CDR3 nucleotides are TGTGCCAGCAGTTTGACAGGGAGGACTGAAGCTTTCTTT.

This clonotype appeared once. This may stem from a read error, because a much larger clone lies one nucleotide away. No conserved phenylalanine or tryptophan ends this CDR3, so it is likely a read error. The V and J genes are TRBV12-3 or TRBV12-4 and TRBJ2-3; D gene uncertain. The CDR3 runs 13 residues. The V end lost 8 bases, the J end lost 8 bases, and 17 bases lay between the germline ends. The CDR3: CASVEDRLGTQYL. The CDR3 DNA reads TGTGCCAGCGTAGAGGACCGCCTGGGTACGCAGTATCTT.

The chain links TRBV10-2 to TRBJ2-2, with unresolved D. Deletions cut 5 bases from V and 1 base from J, with 11 bases between. The CDR3 runs to 15 residues. Germline V lookup: CDR1 WSHSY, CDR2 SAAADI. This chain's CDR3 is CASSWKRENTGELFF. Written as DNA, the CDR3 is TGCGCCAGCAGTTGGAAAAGGGAGAACACCGGGGAGCTGTTTTTT.

The sample holds many counts of this clonotype. The chain links TRBV28 to TRBJ2-3; maybe TRBD1 (5 bases). CDR1 is MDHEN, CDR2 SYDVKM, per germline. Trimming removed 11 bases at V and 1 base at J, with 16 bases between. This CDR3 is 14 amino acids long. DNA for the CDR3: TGTGCCGGCCCTGCGACAGACCGCACAGATACGCAGTATTTT. Translation gives CAGPATDRTDTQYF.

The chain is built from TRBV20-1 and TRBJ2-1; the D gene could be TRBD1 or TRBD2 (5 bases each). Trimming stripped 6 bases from V and 6 bases from J, with 12 bases between. The CDR3 consists of 12 residues. Germline CDR1 and CDR2: DFQATT and SNEGSKA (reference sequence). CDR3: CSARGPSNEQFF. In DNA form, the CDR3 reads TGCAGTGCCCGGGGACCGAGCAATGAGCAGTTCTTC.